These T cell receptor beta chains were read from a single sample in a study of T cell responses to AZD1222 COVID-19 vaccine. The protocol was immunoSEQ multiplex PCR, while the TCRdb copy is restricted to in-frame clones and leaves out a portion. The repertoire holds 140,000 to 150,000 clones, with around 90% as singletons. The sequenced sample was peripheral blood, obtained 28 days after the second dose of the MenACWY control vaccine. The receptors here all came from an adult who received the MenACWY meningococcal vaccine as a control. Both conserved end residues are part of each CDR3. A D gene is named only where the DNA matches it firmly. Rows give clone size only sometimes, using once, few, many, or a class for an expanded clone.

size: -
D: -
J: TRBJ1-1
V: TRBV5-1
CDR3: CASSLREKTEAFF
DNA: TGCGCCAGCAGCTTGCGGGAGAAAACTGAAGCTTTCTTT

size: -
D: TRBD2
J: TRBJ2-1
V: TRBV14
CDR3: CASSQDWLAGLNEQFF
DNA: TGTGCCAGCAGCCAAGATTGGCTAGCGGGCCTCAATGAGCAGTTCTTC

size: -
D: TRBD1
J: TRBJ1-4
V: TRBV5-6
CDR3: CASSALRDRANEKLFF
DNA: TGTGCCAGCAGCGCCCTTAGGGACAGGGCTAATGAAAAACTGTTTTTT

size: -
D: -
J: TRBJ2-3
V: TRBV11-2
CDR3: CASSPIVGDTQYF
DNA: TGTGCCAGCAGCCCAATCGTTGGCGATACGCAGTATTTT

size: -
D: TRBD2
J: TRBJ2-2
V: TRBV7-9
CDR3: CASSQGLANTGELFF
DNA: TGTGCCAGCAGCCAGGGACTAGCGAACACCGGGGAGCTGTTTTTT

size: -
D: -
J: TRBJ2-2
V: TRBV7-2
CDR3: CASSLRTAAGELFF
DNA: TGTGCCAGCAGCTTAAGGACAGCCGCCGGGGAGCTGTTTTTT

size: -
D: -
J: TRBJ1-1
V: TRBV28
CDR3: CASSPLKNTEAFF
DNA: TGTGCCAGCAGTCCCCTAAAGAACACTGAAGCTTTCTTT

size: -
D: -
J: TRBJ2-3
V: TRBV19
CDR3: CASSSLPITQLSTDTQYF
DNA: TGTGCCAGTAGTAGCCTCCCTATTACCCAGCTAAGCACAGATACGCAGTATTTT

size: -
D: TRBD1
J: TRBJ1-6
V: TRBV6-5
CDR3: CASSYTDRFNSPLHF
DNA: TGTGCCAGCAGTTACACGGACAGGTTTAATTCACCCCTCCACTTT

size: -
D: -
J: TRBJ1-1
V: TRBV9
CDR3: CASSPRRGRTEAFF
DNA: TGTGCCAGCAGCCCTCGAAGGGGTAGGACTGAAGCTTTCTTT

size: -
D: -
J: TRBJ2-1
V: TRBV4-3
CDR3: CASSHFLVVSEQFF
DNA: TGCGCCAGCAGCCATTTCTTAGTAGTCAGTGAGCAGTTCTTC

size: few
D: -
J: TRBJ2-5
V: TRBV4-3
CDR3: CASSQDRRETQYF
DNA: TGCGCCAGCAGCCAAGACCGCCGCGAGACCCAGTACTTC

size: -
D: -
J: TRBJ1-5
V: TRBV28
CDR3: CASRSGGENQPQHF
DNA: TGTGCCAGCAGGTCCGGGGGCGAGAATCAGCCCCAGCATTTT

size: -
D: -
J: TRBJ2-7
V: TRBV11-2
CDR3: CASSLRLVPPTFSYEQYF
DNA: TGTGCCAGCAGCTTACGACTAGTCCCACCAACCTTCTCCTACGAGCAGTACTTC

size: -
D: -
J: TRBJ1-2
V: TRBV12-3/TRBV12-4
CDR3: CASSQAANYGYTF
DNA: TGTGCCAGCAGTCAAGCGGCTAACTATGGCTACACCTTC

size: -
D: -
J: TRBJ1-2
V: TRBV27
CDR3: CASSLQPRAYGYTF
DNA: TGTGCCAGCAGTTTACAACCCAGAGCATATGGCTACACCTTC

size: -
D: -
J: TRBJ1-1
V: TRBV21-1
CDR3: CASSKDGDREHNTEAFF
DNA: TGTGCCAGCAGCAAAGATGGGGACAGGGAACATAACACTGAAGCTTTCTTT

size: -
D: -
J: TRBJ1-1
V: TRBV4-1
CDR3: CASSQSGGMNTEAFF
DNA: TGCGCCAGCAGCCAGAGTGGGGGGATGAACACTGAAGCTTTCTTT

size: -
D: -
J: TRBJ2-2
V: TRBV6-5
CDR3: CATKVDNPGGELFF
DNA: TGTGCCACCAAGGTGGACAACCCTGGGGGGGAGCTGTTTTTT

size: -
D: TRBD1
J: TRBJ2-5
V: TRBV9
CDR3: CASSVYTGAQETQYF
DNA: TGTGCCAGCAGCGTTTATACAGGGGCTCAAGAGACCCAGTACTTC

size: -
D: -
J: TRBJ1-6
V: TRBV6-5
CDR3: CASSYSVFGLLPLHF
DNA: TGTGCCAGCAGTTACTCTGTTTTCGGACTACTACCCCTCCACTTT

size: -
D: -
J: TRBJ1-1
V: TRBV4-1
CDR3: CASSRGNAEAFF
DNA: TGCGCCAGCAGTAGGGGTAACGCTGAAGCTTTCTTT

size: once
D: TRBD2
J: TRBJ2-1
V: TRBV28
CDR3: CASSSGLAGGAEYNEQFF
DNA: TGTGCCAGCAGTTCTGGACTAGCGGGAGGGGCCGAGTACAATGAGCAGTTCTTC

size: -
D: -
J: TRBJ2-5
V: TRBV3-1/TRBV3-2
CDR3: CASSGGAGLVRWETQYF
DNA: TGTGCCAGCAGCGGGGGCGCAGGACTAGTCAGGTGGGAGACCCAGTACTTC

size: few
D: -
J: TRBJ1-6
V: TRBV6-2/TRBV6-3
CDR3: CASSSPIFTPHF
DNA: TGTGCCAGCAGTTCCCCGATATTCACCCCACACTTT

size: -
D: -
J: TRBJ1-2
V: TRBV7-9
CDR3: CASSQKQGYGYTF
DNA: TGTGCCAGCAGCCAAAAGCAGGGCTATGGCTACACCTTC

size: -
D: -
J: TRBJ2-2
V: TRBV7-2
CDR3: CASSLVEFTGELFF
DNA: TGTGCCAGCAGCTTAGTTGAATTTACCGGGGAGCTGTTTTTT

size: -
D: -
J: TRBJ2-1
V: TRBV5-3
CDR3: CARSLDGDEQFF
DNA: TGTGCCAGAAGCTTGGATGGCGATGAGCAGTTCTTC

size: -
D: -
J: TRBJ1-3
V: TRBV3-1/TRBV3-2
CDR3: CASSRLSSSGNTIYF
DNA: TGTGCCAGCAGCCGACTCAGTAGCTCTGGAAACACCATATATTTT

size: -
D: -
J: TRBJ1-6
V: TRBV6-6
CDR3: CASSYPPWAGGSPLHF
DNA: TGTGCCAGCAGTTACCCCCCGTGGGCCGGAGGTTCACCCCTCCACTTT

size: -
D: -
J: TRBJ1-3
V: TRBV29-1
CDR3: CSVALSGNTIYF
DNA: TGCAGCGTTGCACTCTCTGGAAACACCATATATTTT

size: -
D: TRBD1
J: TRBJ1-2
V: TRBV27
CDR3: CASSPGQALPGYGYTF
DNA: TGTGCCAGCAGTCCGGGACAGGCCCTCCCGGGCTATGGCTACACCTTC

size: -
D: -
J: TRBJ1-3
V: TRBV18
CDR3: CASSPQGLASGNTIYF
DNA: TGTGCCAGCTCACCGCAGGGGCTAGCTTCTGGAAACACCATATATTTT

size: -
D: -
J: TRBJ1-3
V: TRBV30
CDR3: CAWTGANTIYF
DNA: TGTGCCTGGACAGGGGCAAACACCATATATTTT

size: -
D: TRBD1
J: TRBJ2-5
V: TRBV27
CDR3: CASSLFEGAETQYF
DNA: TGTGCCAGCAGTTTATTCGAGGGGGCTGAGACCCAGTACTTC

size: -
D: -
J: TRBJ1-1
V: TRBV5-1
CDR3: CASSFGQANTEAFF
DNA: TGCGCCAGCAGCTTCGGGCAAGCGAACACTGAAGCTTTCTTT

size: few
D: -
J: TRBJ2-5
V: TRBV2
CDR3: CASKFQETQYF
DNA: TGTGCCAGCAAATTCCAAGAGACCCAGTACTTC

size: -
D: -
J: TRBJ1-2
V: TRBV19
CDR3: CATTDNPLYGYTF
DNA: TGTGCCACCACAGACAACCCACTCTATGGCTACACCTTC

size: -
D: TRBD1
J: TRBJ1-2
V: TRBV10-1
CDR3: CASTGTGVRGYTF
DNA: TGCGCCAGCACCGGGACAGGGGTAAGAGGCTACACCTTC

size: once
D: -
J: TRBJ1-1
V: TRBV5-1
CDR3: CASSFGGFDTEAFF
DNA: TGCGCCAGCAGCTTCGGGGGATTTGACACTGAAGCTTTCTTT

size: -
D: TRBD1
J: TRBJ2-5
V: TRBV5-6
CDR3: CASSSQGVQETQYF
DNA: TGTGCCAGCAGCAGTCAGGGGGTTCAAGAGACCCAGTACTTC

size: -
D: TRBD1
J: TRBJ2-3
V: TRBV7-9
CDR3: CASRGNRGPTDTQYF
DNA: TGTGCCAGCAGGGGAAACAGGGGCCCCACAGATACGCAGTATTTT

size: -
D: TRBD1
J: TRBJ1-5
V: TRBV19
CDR3: CASSIGLQGTQPQHF
DNA: TGTGCCAGTAGTATAGGGCTACAGGGGACTCAGCCCCAGCATTTT

size: -
D: -
J: TRBJ1-5
V: TRBV21-1
CDR3: CASSTAGTGGYQPQHF
DNA: TGTGCCAGCAGCACTGCCGGGACAGGGGGCTATCAGCCCCAGCATTTT

size: -
D: TRBD2
J: TRBJ2-3
V: TRBV27
CDR3: CASTPYSGASVDTQYF
DNA: TGTGCCAGCACCCCCTACAGCGGGGCGTCGGTAGATACGCAGTATTTT

size: -
D: -
J: TRBJ1-1
V: TRBV7-2
CDR3: CASSFTGNTEAFF
DNA: TGTGCCAGCAGCTTTACGGGAAACACTGAAGCTTTCTTT

size: -
D: -
J: TRBJ1-1
V: TRBV11-2
CDR3: CASSPWTDNTEAFF
DNA: TGTGCCAGCAGCCCTTGGACAGACAACACTGAAGCTTTCTTT